The present T cell receptor beta chain was sequenced within a study of identical twins. Study results and limitations: Out-of-frame beta chain sequences displayed weaker excess sharing between twins. These conclusions were based on statistical analysis (cross-sectional, not following the same donors). While abundant cord blood beta clonotypes carried fewer insertions, memory repertoires showed no such pattern.

Unique molecular identifiers were present on cDNA, and template switching added a universal primer site. TCRdb reanalysed the 5' RACE reads using MiXCR and keeps one entry per CDR3 protein. The table has more than 200,000 distinct CDR3 sequences, over 12% seen once. The CDR3 is 15 amino acids. Germline CDR1 and CDR2: SQVTM and ANQGSEA. V lost 4 bases and J 9 bases, leaving 22 bases between the germline ends. As concerns this clonotype: Its antigen is not known.

The chain uses TRBV29-1 and TRBJ2-1, with D possibly TRBD2 on 6 matching bases. Sequenced sample: memory (CD45RO+) T cells sorted from blood. This TCR derives from a woman aged 18 to 35 in good health. The CDR3, as DNA: TGCAGCGTTGTGGCCGAGACTAGGACCCGGGGTGAGCAGTTCTTC. Its translation: CSVVAETRTRGEQFF.